Following are 24 T cell receptor beta chains from one sample sequenced in a study of shared clonotypes between healthy human individuals. Cells designated naive CD8 were CD45RO-negative and were positively selected for CCR7, with terminally differentiated effector memory CD45RA+ cells excluded. Clones were read by immunoSEQ multiplex PCR, and TCRdb kept only the in-frame ones, dropping some. The data hold around 1.9 million clones, with about 92% observed a single time. Specimen: naive CD8+ T cells from PBMCs. These receptor sequences come from a man younger than 35 in good health. Some clones in this sample may be carry-over from other donors' samples.

V gene TRBV7-3 combines with J gene TRBJ2-1, with 13 bases that match TRBD2. The CDR3 runs 18 residues. Germline V CDR1 and CDR2: SGHTA, FQGTGA. Trimming cost V 5 bases and J 5 bases; bases outside gene matches: 12. The CDR3 protein is CASSRLAGGWGAHNEQFF. DNA for the CDR3: TGTGCCAGCAGCCGACTAGCGGGAGGCTGGGGGGCCCACAATGAGCAGTTCTTC.

The chain joins TRBV19 to TRBJ1-3; unclear D gene. The CDR3 contains 14 residues. The germline V and J ends were trimmed by 5 bases and 4 bases, with 12 bases remaining between them. In germline, CDR1 is LNHDA, CDR2 SQIVND (reference sequence). The CDR3 DNA reads as TGTGCCAGTAGTGTCTATCTCAACGGAAACACCATATATTTT. Protein: CASSVYLNGNTIYF.

The V and J genes are TRBV4-2 and TRBJ1-2; D ambiguous. The CDR3 covers 15 residues. Per germline, CDR1 LGHNA and CDR2 YNFKEQ. Trimming left V 1 base short and J 2 bases short, with 11 bases between. The CDR3 reads CASSQAGSRNYGYTF. The DNA for the CDR3 is TGTGCCAGCAGCCAAGCGGGCAGTCGGAACTATGGCTACACCTTC.

Regarding this clone: Different DNA sequences within this sample yield the same CDR3. The V and J genes are TRBV27 and TRBJ2-3, with 7 bases matching TRBD1. V dropped 3 bases and J dropped 1; count of bases not matched to a gene: 1. The CDR3 has 14 amino acids. Germline lookup yields CDR1 MNHEY and CDR2 SMNVEV (reference sequence). The CDR3 protein is CASSFGTGTDTQYF. CDR3 nucleotides: TGTGCCAGCAGTTTCGGGACAGGCACAGATACGCAGTATTTT.

As concerns this clone: The sample holds other DNA sequences that translate to the same CDR3. V and J are TRBV5-1 and TRBJ2-7; 11 positions agree with TRBD2. In germline, CDR1 is SGHRS, CDR2 YFSETQ. The trim removed 5 bases at V and 0 bases at J, leaving 4 bases unmatched. This CDR3 spans 15 amino acids. The CDR3 DNA sequence: TGCGCCAGCAGTACGGGACTAGCGGCCTCCTACGAGCAGTACTTC. Translation gives CASSTGLAASYEQYF.

V usage is TRBV7-3 and J usage is TRBJ2-7; D is tentatively TRBD1 or TRBD2 (5 bases each). The CDR3 is 15 residues long. V was clipped by 5 bases and J by 6 bases, with 20 bases between them. CDR1 and CDR2 from the germline V gene are SGHTA and FQGTGA. The CDR3: CASSLVVGTPVEQYF. In DNA form, the CDR3 reads TGTGCCAGCAGCCTCGTGGTAGGGACCCCGGTCGAGCAGTACTTC.

The V call is TRBV28, the J call TRBJ1-5; D may be TRBD1 (6 bases). CDR1 and CDR2 (germline): MDHEN, SYDVKM. This CDR3 has 14 amino acids. Deletions cut 5 bases from V and 3 bases from J, with 11 bases between. CDR3 loop: CASSPQGINQPQHF. As DNA, the CDR3 is TGTGCCAGCAGTCCCCAGGGGATCAATCAGCCCCAGCATTTT. Full variable domain (outside the CDR3, taken from reference TRBV28 and TRBJ1-5): DVKVTQSSRYLVKRTGEKVFLECVQDMDHENMFWYRQDPGLGLRLIYFSYDVKMKEKGDIPEGYSVSREKKERFSLILESASTNQTSMYLCASSPQGINQPQHFGDGTRLSIL.

This chain uses TRBV25-1 with TRBJ2-1; 8 bases are shared with TRBD2. With 8 bases clipped from V and 7 bases from J, the junction kept 7 bases outside the gene matches. CDR3 length: 13 amino acids. From germline, CDR1 is MGHDK and CDR2 SYGVNS. The CDR3 loop is CASEAGARNEQFF. The CDR3 nucleotides are TGTGCCAGCGAAGCGGGAGCGCGAAATGAGCAGTTCTTC.

V and J are TRBV25-1 and TRBJ1-2; D gene ambiguous. V was shortened by 3 bases and J by 3 bases, with 5 bases between the two germline ends. In germline, CDR1 is MGHDK, CDR2 SYGVNS. There are 12 residues in the CDR3. CDR3 sequence: CASSDWYYGYTF. CDR3 DNA sequence: TGTGCCAGCAGTGATTGGTACTATGGCTACACCTTC.

The V gene is TRBV6-1, the J gene TRBJ1-1; D ambiguous. There are 15 residues in the CDR3. Trimming cost V 1 base and J 4 bases, with 13 bases left between them. CDR1 and CDR2 from the germline V gene are MNHNS and SASEGT. The DNA for the CDR3 is TGTGCCAGCAGTGAAGACGGGGTTTCGGGCACTGAAGCTTTCTTT. The encoded protein is CASSEDGVSGTEAFF.

As concerns this clone: Other DNA sequences in the sample encode the same CDR3. The genes are TRBV9 and TRBJ2-5, with 8 bases identical to TRBD1. The germline V gene encodes CDR1 SGDLS and CDR2 YYNGEE. V trimming: 2 bases; J trimming: 1 base; junction bases outside the gene matches: 4. The CDR3 loop spans 15 amino acids. The CDR3: CASSVAGGLQETQYF. CDR3 DNA: TGTGCCAGCAGCGTTGCAGGGGGCCTCCAAGAGACCCAGTACTTC.

The chain is built from TRBV19 and TRBJ2-7, with TRBD1 as a possible D gene (6 bases). Per the germline V gene, CDR1 is LNHDA and CDR2 is SQIVND (reference sequence). The V end lost 5 bases, the J end lost 2 bases, and 19 bases lay between the germline ends. This CDR3 has 16 residues. CDR3 nucleotide sequence: TGTGCCAGTAGTCGTGAAAGGACAGCCGGGACCTACGAGCAGTACTTC. Protein: CASSRERTAGTYEQYF.

The V and J genes are TRBV4-3 and TRBJ2-1, with a weak D call TRBD1 (5 bases). V was trimmed by 3 bases and J by 5 bases, leaving 11 bases between them. This CDR3 contains 14 residues. Germline V CDR1 and CDR2: LGHNA, YSLEER. The CDR3 DNA sequence: TGCGCCAGCAGCCACCCCCCGGACAACAATGAGCAGTTCTTC. Its protein product is CASSHPPDNNEQFF.

The V call is TRBV4-2, the J call TRBJ2-7; D remains unclear. The V gene's germline CDR1 is LGHNA and CDR2 YNFKEQ. The CDR3 runs 11 residues. V was pared by 4 bases and J by 6 bases, with 7 bases between. The DNA of the CDR3 is TGTGCCAGCAGCCTCGGTCCCGAGCAGTACTTC. This gives the protein CASSLGPEQYF.

This chain uses TRBV9 with TRBJ2-7; 9 nucleotides match TRBD1. CDR3 length: 16 residues. J was trimmed by 4 bases and V by 5 bases; bases with no gene match: 13. The germline V gene encodes CDR1 SGDLS and CDR2 YYNGEE. CDR3 loop: CASSPGSGTGLYEQYF. CDR3 nucleotide sequence: TGTGCCAGCAGTCCCGGATCCGGGACAGGGTTGTACGAGCAGTACTTC.

The J gene is TRBJ1-2, the V gene TRBV5-6, with D perhaps matching TRBD1 (6 bases). V gave up 4 bases and J gave up 3 bases, with 19 bases separating them. The CDR3 contains 16 residues. Germline CDR1 and CDR2: SGHDT and YYEEEE. The CDR3 nucleotides read TGTGCCAGCAGCCCAGGGGTCCAGACTTATGACTATGGCTACACCTTC. As protein: CASSPGVQTYDYGYTF.

In the case of this clone: Within the sample, other DNA sequences also encode this same CDR3. V and J are TRBV27 and TRBJ2-6; 8 bases are a match to TRBD1. This CDR3 is built from 16 residues. Per the germline V gene, CDR1 is MNHEY and CDR2 is SMNVEV (reference sequence). Unmatched junction bases numbered 7, after V lost 5 bases and J lost 4 bases. The CDR3 sequence: CASSPGQGTGANVLTF. In DNA form, the CDR3 reads TGTGCCAGCAGTCCAGGACAGGGAACCGGGGCCAACGTCCTGACTTTC.

This sequence joins TRBV27 and TRBJ2-7; possible D gene TRBD1, 5 bases. Trimming shortened V by 3 bases and J by 5 bases, and 14 bases separated the two germline ends. Germline-derived CDR1 and CDR2 are MNHEY and SMNVEV (reference sequence). The CDR3 totals 14 residues. CDR3 sequence: CASSLSREGNEQYF. CDR3 sequence (DNA): TGTGCCAGCAGTTTGTCCAGGGAAGGCAACGAGCAGTACTTC.

Comment on this clone: Other DNA sequences in the same sample also yield this CDR3. The V gene is TRBV7-3, the J gene TRBJ2-1; D unresolved. The length of the CDR3 is 14 residues. Trimming took 5 bases from V and 3 from J, leaving 11 bases between them. Germline-derived CDR1 and CDR2 are SGHTA and FQGTGA. CDR3 nucleotide sequence: TGTGCCAGCAGCCTGGGTGGGGACTACAATGAGCAGTTCTTC. This sequence encodes CASSLGGDYNEQFF.

The gene calls are TRBV4-3 and TRBJ2-2, with 11 bases identical to TRBD2. Germline CDR1 reads LGHNA; CDR2 reads YSLEER. The CDR3 consists of 15 residues. V lost 2 bases, J lost 6 bases, and 2 bases stayed unmatched. The CDR3 loop is CASSQSSGRSGELFF. Written as DNA, the CDR3 is TGCGCCAGCAGCCAATCTAGCGGGAGGTCCGGGGAGCTGTTTTTT.

The rearrangement joins TRBV6-1 to TRBJ2-7, with D perhaps TRBD2 (7 bases). There are 16 residues in the CDR3. Germline V gene lookup returns CDR1 MNHNS and CDR2 SASEGT. The V end was cut by 2 bases, the J end by 2 bases, with 16 bases between. The CDR3 region has the DNA TGTGCCAGCAGTGAATCCCAATGGGGGGGGCCCTACGAGCAGTACTTC. Protein product: CASSESQWGGPYEQYF.

The chain couples TRBV11-2 to TRBJ2-1; the D gene is possibly TRBD1 (5 bases). CDR1 and CDR2 (germline): SGHAT, FQNNGV. The CDR3 is made up of 19 amino acids. V was clipped by 2 bases and J by 4 bases, with 24 bases between them. CDR3 DNA sequence: TGTGCCAGCAGCTTAACTGACCCCCGTCCTCGCCCAGGGTACAATGAGCAGTTCTTC. It codes for CASSLTDPRPRPGYNEQFF.

The chain couples TRBV11-2 to TRBJ2-3; TRBD2 agrees at 9 bases. V was pared by 3 bases and J by 1 base, with 8 bases of the junction left unmatched. The CDR3 extends over 17 amino acids. CDR1 and CDR2 from the germline V gene are SGHAT and FQNNGV. The CDR3 sequence: CASSFPGLAVRTDTQYF. The CDR3 DNA reads TGTGCCAGCAGCTTTCCGGGACTAGCTGTTCGCACAGATACGCAGTATTTT.

Only a few counts were recorded for this clone. This chain connects TRBV10-3 to TRBJ1-2; possibly TRBD1 for D (5 bases). Germline CDR1 ENHRY, CDR2 SYGVKD. V was cut by 7 bases and J by 3 bases, with 15 bases left in between. The CDR3 extends over 14 amino acids. The CDR3 here is CAINSGAGDYGYTF. The DNA for the CDR3 is TGTGCCATCAATTCGGGTGCGGGGGACTATGGCTACACCTTC.